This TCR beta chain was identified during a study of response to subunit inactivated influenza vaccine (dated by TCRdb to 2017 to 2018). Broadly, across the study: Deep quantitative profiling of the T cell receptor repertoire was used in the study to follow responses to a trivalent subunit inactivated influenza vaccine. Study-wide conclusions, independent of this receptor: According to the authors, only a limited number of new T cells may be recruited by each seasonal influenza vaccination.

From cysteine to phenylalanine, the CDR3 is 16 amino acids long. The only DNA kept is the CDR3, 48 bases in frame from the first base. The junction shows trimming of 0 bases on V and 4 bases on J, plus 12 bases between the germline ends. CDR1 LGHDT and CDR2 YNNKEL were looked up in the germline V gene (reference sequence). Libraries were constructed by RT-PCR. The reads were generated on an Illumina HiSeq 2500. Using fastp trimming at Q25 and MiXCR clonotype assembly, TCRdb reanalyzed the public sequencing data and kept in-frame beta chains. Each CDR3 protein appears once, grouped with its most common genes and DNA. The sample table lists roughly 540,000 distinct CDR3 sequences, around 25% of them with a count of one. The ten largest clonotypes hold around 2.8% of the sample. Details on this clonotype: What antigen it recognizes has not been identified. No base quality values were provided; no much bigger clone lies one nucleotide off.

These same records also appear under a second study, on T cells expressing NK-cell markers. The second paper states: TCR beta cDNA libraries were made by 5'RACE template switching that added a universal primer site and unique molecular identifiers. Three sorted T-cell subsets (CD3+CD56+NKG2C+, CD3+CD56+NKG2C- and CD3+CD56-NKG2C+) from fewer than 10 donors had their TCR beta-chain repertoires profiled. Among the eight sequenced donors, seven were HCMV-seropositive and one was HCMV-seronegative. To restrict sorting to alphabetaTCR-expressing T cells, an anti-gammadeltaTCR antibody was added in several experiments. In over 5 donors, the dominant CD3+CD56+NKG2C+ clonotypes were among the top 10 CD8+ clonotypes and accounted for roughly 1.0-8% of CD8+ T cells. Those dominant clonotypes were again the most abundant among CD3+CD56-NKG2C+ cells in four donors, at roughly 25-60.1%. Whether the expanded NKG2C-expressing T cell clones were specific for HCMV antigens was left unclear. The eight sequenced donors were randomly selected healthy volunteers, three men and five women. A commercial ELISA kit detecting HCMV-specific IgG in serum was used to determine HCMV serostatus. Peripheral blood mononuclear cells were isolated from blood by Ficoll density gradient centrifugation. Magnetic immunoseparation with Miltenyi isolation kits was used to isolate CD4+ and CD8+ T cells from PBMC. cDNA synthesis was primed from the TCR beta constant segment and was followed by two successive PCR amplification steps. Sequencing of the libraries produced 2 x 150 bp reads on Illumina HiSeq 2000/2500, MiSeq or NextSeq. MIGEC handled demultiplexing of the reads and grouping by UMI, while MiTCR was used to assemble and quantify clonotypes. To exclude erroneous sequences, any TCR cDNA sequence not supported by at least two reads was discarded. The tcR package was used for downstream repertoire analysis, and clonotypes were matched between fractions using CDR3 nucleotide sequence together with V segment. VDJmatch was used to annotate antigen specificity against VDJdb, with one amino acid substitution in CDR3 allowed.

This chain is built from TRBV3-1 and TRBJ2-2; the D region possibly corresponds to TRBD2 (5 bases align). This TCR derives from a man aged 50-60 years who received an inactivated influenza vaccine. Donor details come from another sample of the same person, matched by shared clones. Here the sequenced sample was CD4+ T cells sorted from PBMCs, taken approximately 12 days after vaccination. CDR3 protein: CASSQEPLARTGELFF. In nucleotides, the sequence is TGTGCCAGCAGCCAAGAACCCCTAGCCCGCACCGGGGAGCTGTTTTTT.